This T cell receptor beta chain came from a study of regulatory T cells in long-lasting Graves disease. In the study overall: Patients with new Graves' disease had used antithyroid drugs below 3 months.

With iRepertoire HTBI primers and Arm-PCR of CDR3 regions, TCR beta libraries were built. TCRdb re-derived calls from the multiplex PCR reads in MiXCR, one entry per CDR3 protein. The sample lists about 530,000 distinct CDR3 sequences; roughly 16% were seen once. A word on this clonotype: Since a much larger clone is just one base distant, this may be a read error.

The CDR3 extends over 18 amino acids. CDR1 is SGHTA and CDR2 is FQGNSA in the germline V gene. Stated time point: newly diagnosed GD, antithyroid drugs for less than 3 months. Generation of the TCR library employed RNA extracted from PBMCs. Staff took around 8.6 milliliters of peripheral blood and put it into EDTA tubes. This sample was also put to use in a study of T cells in Graves' hyperthyroidism and ophthalmopathy. From that study: Those with hyperthyroidism were 18 to 65 years old, newly diagnosed, and ill for under 2 months. First-round RT-PCR with HTBI primers amplified the TCR CDR3 region.

The TCR comes from a woman aged 40 to 65 with Graves disease. The material sequenced was peripheral blood mononuclear cells (PBMCs), taken at new diagnosis, from a patient treated with antithyroid drugs. The chain carries TRBV7-2 and TRBJ2-1; 10 bases agree with TRBD2. CDR3 sequence reads: CVSSLLVSGRVPYNEQFF. The DNA of the CDR3 is TGTGTCAGCAGCTTATTGGTGAGCGGGAGGGTCCCCTACAATGAGCAGTTCTTC. Variable domain in full (rest from reference TRBV7-2 and TRBJ2-1): GAGVSQSPSNKVTEKGKDVELRCDPISGHTALYWYRQSLGQGLEFLIYFQGNSAPDKSGLPSDRFSAERTGGSVSTLTIQRTQQEDSAVYLCVSSLLVSGRVPYNEQFFGPGTRLTVL.